This TCR beta chain was identified during a study of T cell repertoires in cytomegalovirus infection. Study-level information: CMV epitopes used comprised recently identified HLA-C-restricted ones and well-studied HLA-B-restricted ones. CMV infection plus the matching HLA type was flagged by public TCR beta signatures.

Per germline, CDR1 MNHEY and CDR2 SMNVEV (reference sequence). V lost 6 bases and J lost 6, with 20 bases in between. The length of the CDR3 is 16 residues. TCRdb reanalysed the reads using MiXCR and keeps one entry per CDR3 protein. The repertoire includes hundreds of thousands of distinct CDR3 sequences, approximately 32% of them detected once, and around an eighth sits in the top ten. Concerning this clonotype itself: The target antigen is unknown.

This clonotype originated in a human donor in good health (CMV status not recorded). Some clones in this sample may be carry-over from other donors' samples. The source was cultured CD8+ T cells from PBMCs, collected from culture after CMV antigen stimulation. The gene calls are TRBV27 and TRBJ2-2; D is ambiguous. The CDR3 loop reads CASSPVLKDRSGELFF. The DNA of the CDR3 is TGTGCCAGCAGCCCTGTCTTAAAGGACCGTTCCGGGGAGCTGTTTTTT.